A single sample is the source of the 3 T cell receptor beta chains below, sequenced in a study of regulatory T cells in long-lasting Graves disease. The time point: newly diagnosed GD, antithyroid drugs for less than 3 months. From RNA extracted from PBMCs, the TCR library was made. Libraries of TCR beta came from iRepertoire HTBI primers plus Arm-PCR of CDR3 regions. Each CDR3 protein gets one entry after TCRdb re-called the multiplex PCR reads with MiXCR. The table shows around 250,000 distinct CDR3 sequences, with 20% to 25% occurring only once. The sample in question was peripheral blood mononuclear cells (PBMCs), obtained at new diagnosis, from a patient treated with antithyroid drugs. The receptor source for this set is a female donor with Graves disease.

Ten or more counts support this clonotype. The V and J genes are TRBV7-9 and TRBJ1-1, with no clear D. This CDR3 has 13 residues. Per the germline V gene, CDR1 is SEHNR and CDR2 is FQNEAQ (reference sequence). V was trimmed by 3 bases and J by 3 bases, leaving 8 bases between them. CDR3 region: CASSFLWDTEAFF. CDR3 nucleotide sequence: TGTGCCAGCAGCTTTTTGTGGGACACTGAAGCTTTCTTT.

At least ten counts were recorded for this clonotype. V and J are TRBV7-9 and TRBJ2-3, with TRBD2 as a possible D gene (6 bases). Germline values: CDR1 SEHNR, CDR2 FQNEAQ (reference sequence). This CDR3 comprises 15 residues. V lost 4 bases to trimming and J lost 2 bases, with 13 bases between them. The DNA of the CDR3 is TGTGCCAGCAGCTCTGCGCGACTAGACACAGATACGCAGTATTTT. Amino acid sequence: CASSSARLDTDTQYF.

As for this clonotype: Being one base from a much bigger clone, this may be a read error. J is TRBJ2-7 and V is TRBV10-3, with TRBD1 identical over 7 bases. Per the germline V gene, CDR1 is ENHRY and CDR2 is SYGVKD. The CDR3 has 14 residues. The CDR3 sequence is CATSGQGQTYEQYF. CDR3 nucleotides: TGTGCCACCAGTGGGCAGGGACAGACCTACGAGCAGTACTTC.